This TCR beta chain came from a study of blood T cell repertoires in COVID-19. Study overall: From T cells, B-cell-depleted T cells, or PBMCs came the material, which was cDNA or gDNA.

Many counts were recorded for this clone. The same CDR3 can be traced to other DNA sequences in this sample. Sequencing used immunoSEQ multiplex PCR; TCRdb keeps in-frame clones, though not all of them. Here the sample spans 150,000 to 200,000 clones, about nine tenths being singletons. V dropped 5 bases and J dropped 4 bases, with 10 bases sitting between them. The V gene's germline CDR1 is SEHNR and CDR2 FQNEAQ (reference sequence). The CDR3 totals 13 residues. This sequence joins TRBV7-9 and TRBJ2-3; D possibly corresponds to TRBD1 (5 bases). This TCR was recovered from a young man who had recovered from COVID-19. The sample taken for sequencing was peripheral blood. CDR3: CASSPRGPDTQYF. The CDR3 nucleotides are TGTGCCAGCAGCCCAAGGGGCCCAGATACGCAGTATTTT.